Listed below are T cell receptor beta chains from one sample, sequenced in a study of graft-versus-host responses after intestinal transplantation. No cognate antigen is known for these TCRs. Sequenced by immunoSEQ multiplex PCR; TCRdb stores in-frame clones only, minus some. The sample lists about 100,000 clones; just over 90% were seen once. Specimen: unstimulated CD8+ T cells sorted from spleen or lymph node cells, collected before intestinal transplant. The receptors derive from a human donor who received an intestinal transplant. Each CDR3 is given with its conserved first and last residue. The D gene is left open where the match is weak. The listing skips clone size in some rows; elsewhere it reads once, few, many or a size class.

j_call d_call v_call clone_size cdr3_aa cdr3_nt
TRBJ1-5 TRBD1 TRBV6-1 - CASSDSRTGVGQPQHF TGTGCCAGCAGTGATTCGAGGACAGGGGTGGGACAGCCCCAGCATTTT
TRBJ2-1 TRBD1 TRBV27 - CASSSPQGAIYNEQFF TGTGCCAGCAGTTCCCCACAGGGGGCTATCTACAATGAGCAGTTCTTC
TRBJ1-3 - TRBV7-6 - CASSLYPENSGNTIYF TGTGCCAGCAGCTTATATCCGGAAAATTCTGGAAACACCATATATTTT
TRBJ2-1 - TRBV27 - CASSWDIYNEQFF TGTGCCAGCAGTTGGGACATCTACAATGAGCAGTTCTTC
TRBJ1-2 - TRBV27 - CASSWGVDYGYTF TGTGCCAGCAGTTGGGGGGTTGACTATGGCTACACCTTC
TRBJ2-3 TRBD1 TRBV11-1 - CASSPRDSSTDTQYF TGTGCCAGCAGCCCCCGGGACAGCAGCACAGATACGCAGTATTTT
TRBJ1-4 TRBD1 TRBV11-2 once CASSPGDRTFNEKLFF TGTGCCAGCAGCCCAGGGGACAGGACCTTTAATGAAAAACTGTTTTTT
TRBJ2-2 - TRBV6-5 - CASSPYTGELFF TGTGCCAGCAGCCCGTACACCGGGGAGCTGTTTTTT
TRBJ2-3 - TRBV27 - CASSQVPPDTQYF TGTGCCAGCAGTCAAGTCCCCCCAGATACGCAGTATTTT
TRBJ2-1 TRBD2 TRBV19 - CASSNRLAGVYNEQFF TGTGCCAGTAGTAACCGACTAGCGGGAGTCTACAATGAGCAGTTCTTC
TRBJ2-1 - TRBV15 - CATSRGKGLSSYNEQFF TGTGCCACCAGCAGAGGAAAGGGACTGAGCTCCTACAATGAGCAGTTCTTC
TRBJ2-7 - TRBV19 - CASSWGLSSYEQYF TGTGCCAGTAGTTGGGGACTCAGCTCCTACGAGCAGTACTTC
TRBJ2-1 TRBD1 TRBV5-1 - CASSETWTGLYNEQFF TGCGCCAGCAGTGAAACCTGGACAGGGCTATACAATGAGCAGTTCTTC
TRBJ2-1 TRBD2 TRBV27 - CASSSPILLAAAGGYNEQFF TGTGCCAGCAGTTCCCCAATCCTACTAGCGGCGGCGGGAGGCTACAATGAGCAGTTCTTC
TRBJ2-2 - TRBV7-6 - CASSPEPTGELFF TGTGCCAGCAGCCCAGAACCCACCGGGGAGCTGTTTTTT
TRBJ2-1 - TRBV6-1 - CASSEFPQGSPYNEQFF TGTGCCAGCAGTGAATTTCCTCAGGGAAGCCCCTACAATGAGCAGTTCTTC
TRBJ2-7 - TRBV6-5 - CASSEWTEHEQYF TGTGCCAGCAGTGAATGGACAGAACACGAGCAGTACTTC
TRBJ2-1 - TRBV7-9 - CASSWESRGYEQFF TGTGCCAGCAGCTGGGAAAGCAGGGGCTATGAGCAGTTCTTC
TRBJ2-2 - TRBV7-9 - CASSPAGVWELFF TGTGCCAGCAGCCCCGCAGGGGTCTGGGAGCTGTTTTTT
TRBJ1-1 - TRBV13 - CASSLGHTTEAFF TGTGCCAGCAGCTTAGGTCACACCACTGAAGCTTTCTTT
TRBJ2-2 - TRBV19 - CASSIWDGELFF TGTGCCAGTAGTATTTGGGACGGGGAGCTGTTTTTT
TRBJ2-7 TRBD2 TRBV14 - CASSQDVLAGGYEQYF TGTGCCAGCAGCCAAGATGTCCTAGCGGGAGGATACGAGCAGTACTTC
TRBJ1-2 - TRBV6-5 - CASSRDRGFYGYTF TGTGCCAGCAGTCGGGACCGAGGATTCTATGGCTACACCTTC
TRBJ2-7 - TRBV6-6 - CASSFEASYEQYF TGTGCCAGCAGTTTCGAGGCCTCCTACGAGCAGTACTTC
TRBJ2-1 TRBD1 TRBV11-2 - CASSLDGWTGGFRDEQFF TGTGCCAGCAGCTTAGATGGATGGACAGGTGGATTTCGGGATGAGCAGTTCTTC
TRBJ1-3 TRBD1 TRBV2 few CASLEGTEDSGNTIYF TGTGCCAGTCTAGAAGGGACAGAAGACTCTGGAAACACCATATATTTT
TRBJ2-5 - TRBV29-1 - CSVRTLTSGSYEQYF TGCAGCGTTAGAACCCTAACCTCGGGATCTTATGAGCAGTACTTC
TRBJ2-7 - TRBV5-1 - CASSPVALYEQYF TGCGCCAGCAGCCCGGTAGCGCTCTACGAGCAGTACTTC
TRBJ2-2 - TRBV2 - CASIGGNTGELFF TGTGCCAGCATAGGGGGAAACACCGGGGAGCTGTTTTTT
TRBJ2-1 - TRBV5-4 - CASRVPETTYNEQFF TGTGCCAGCAGAGTCCCAGAGACTACTTACAATGAGCAGTTCTTC
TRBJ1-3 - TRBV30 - CAWSPLGGGGNTIYF TGTGCCTGGAGTCCACTCGGGGGAGGTGGAAACACCATATATTTT
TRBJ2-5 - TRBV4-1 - CASSQESAGETQYF TGCGCCAGCAGCCAAGAGAGCGCGGGAGAGACCCAGTACTTC
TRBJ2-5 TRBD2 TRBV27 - CASSFSSGTQETQYF TGTGCCAGCAGTTTCTCTAGCGGGACCCAAGAGACCCAGTACTTC
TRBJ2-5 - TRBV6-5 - CASSYGFGQETQYF TGTGCCAGCAGTTACGGGTTTGGGCAAGAGACCCAGTACTTC
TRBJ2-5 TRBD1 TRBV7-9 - CASSSTRGRITETQYF TGTGCCAGCAGCTCCACAAGGGGGCGGATTACAGAGACCCAGTACTTC
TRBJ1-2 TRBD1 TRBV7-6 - CASSPRGVYGYTF TGTGCCAGCAGCCCCAGGGGGGTCTATGGCTACACCTTC
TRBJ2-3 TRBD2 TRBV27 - CASSLSLAATPTQYF TGTGCCAGCAGTTTATCCCTAGCGGCCACCCCTACGCAGTATTTT
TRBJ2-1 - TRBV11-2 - CASSLDFGMVGDEQFF TGTGCCAGCAGCTTAGATTTCGGGATGGTGGGTGATGAGCAGTTCTTC
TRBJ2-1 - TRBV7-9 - CASVASRMRGNEQFF TGTGCCAGCGTCGCTAGCAGAATGAGGGGGAATGAGCAGTTCTTC
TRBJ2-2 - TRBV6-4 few CASSDRGDTGELFF TGTGCCAGCAGTGACAGGGGCGACACCGGGGAGCTGTTTTTT
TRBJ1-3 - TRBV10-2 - CASIEGTSSGNTIYF TGCGCCAGCATCGAGGGGACCAGCTCTGGAAACACCATATATTTT
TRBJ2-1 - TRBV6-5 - CASSLLRTPNNEQFF TGTGCCAGCAGCTTACTTCGGACACCCAACAATGAGCAGTTCTTC
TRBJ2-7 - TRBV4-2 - CASSQDVQPSYEQYF TGTGCCAGCAGCCAAGATGTACAGCCCTCCTACGAGCAGTACTTC
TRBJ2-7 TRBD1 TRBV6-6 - CASRTGTATYEQYF TGTGCCAGCAGGACCGGGACAGCGACCTACGAGCAGTACTTC
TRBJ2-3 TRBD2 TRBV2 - CASSDIKGLALFDPQYF TGTGCCAGCAGTGATATAAAGGGACTAGCTCTTTTTGACCCGCAGTATTTT
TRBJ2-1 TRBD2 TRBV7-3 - CASSLIGTSGYNEQFF TGTGCCAGCAGCTTAATAGGGACTAGCGGTTACAATGAGCAGTTCTTC
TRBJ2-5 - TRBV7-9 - CASETDYQETQYF TGTGCCAGCGAGACAGACTACCAAGAGACCCAGTACTTC
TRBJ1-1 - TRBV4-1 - CASSQVLADMNTEAFF TGCGCCAGCAGCCAAGTTCTTGCGGATATGAACACTGAAGCTTTCTTT
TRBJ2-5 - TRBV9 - CASSVGFRGQETQYF TGTGCCAGCAGCGTAGGATTCCGGGGCCAAGAGACCCAGTACTTC
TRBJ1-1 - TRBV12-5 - CASGFMREAFF TGTGCTAGTGGTTTTATGAGGGAAGCTTTCTTT
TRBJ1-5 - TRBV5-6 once CASSSQGFQPQHF TGTGCCAGCAGCTCCCAGGGTTTTCAGCCCCAGCATTTT